This T cell receptor beta chain was found in a study of radiation and T cells in renal cell carcinoma. Stated time point: blood 4 weeks post-SBRT, at nephrectomy. Treatment in this sample: 15 Gy SBRT to primary tumor, nephrectomy 4 weeks later. TCRdb's copy holds only in-frame clones and misses some; the assay was immunoSEQ multiplex PCR. This table has about 150,000 clones, around nine tenths appearing once. The source was blood, collected from a patient whose treatment included radiotherapy and nephrectomy. This sequence originates from a woman aged 50 to 65 with renal cell carcinoma.

The DNA for the CDR3 is TGCGCCAGCAGCCAATCGACATTCTACGAGCAGTACTTC. Amino acid sequence: CASSQSTFYEQYF. The chain recombines TRBV4-3 with TRBJ2-7, with D unclear. Trimming took off 2 bases at V and 3 bases at J, with 8 bases between the two ends. CDR3 length: 13 amino acids. CDR1 is LGHNA, CDR2 YSLEER, per germline.